These 14 T cell receptor beta chains were sequenced from one sample in a study of T cells in pancreatic ductal adenocarcinoma. The selected patients with pancreatic ductal adenocarcinoma had surgery but no neoadjuvant therapy. TCRdb's copy holds only in-frame clones and misses some; the assay was immunoSEQ multiplex PCR. Of over 85,000 clones listed, about 95% are singletons. Sequenced material: PBMCs. Receptors originate from a human donor with pancreatic ductal adenocarcinoma.

This clone was detected only once. The V call is TRBV11-2, the J call TRBJ2-3; 11 bases match TRBD2. The CDR3 has 15 residues. V was pared by 4 bases and J by 6 bases, with 6 bases of the junction left unmatched. Germline loops: CDR1 SGHAT, CDR2 FQNNGV. The CDR3 reads CASSSTSGSGDTQYF. As DNA, the CDR3 is TGTGCCAGCAGCTCAACTAGCGGGAGCGGTGATACGCAGTATTTT.

The CDR3 protein is CASSLGGQSKPGGYTF. In nucleotides, the CDR3 is TGTGCCAGCTCCCTAGGGGGACAGTCAAAACCAGGAGGCTACACCTTC. The rearrangement uses TRBV18 and TRBJ1-2, with 7 bases identical to TRBD1. V was clipped by 6 bases and J by 8 bases; unmatched bases: 18. This CDR3 comprises 16 residues. In germline, CDR1 is KGHSH, CDR2 LQKENI.

This clone was observed a few times. This chain links TRBV27 with TRBJ1-4, with D possibly TRBD1 on 5 matching bases. Between the trimmed V and J ends, which lost 6 bases and 5 bases, there was a span of 13 bases. This CDR3 spans 14 amino acids. Per germline, CDR1 MNHEY and CDR2 SMNVEV (reference sequence). The CDR3 reads CASRRRGENEKLFF. The DNA for the CDR3 is TGTGCCAGCAGGCGAAGGGGCGAAAATGAAAAACTGTTTTTT.

CDR3 protein: CASSPVAGGPSYEQYF. The CDR3 nucleotides read TGTGCCAGCAGCCCAGTAGCGGGAGGCCCCTCCTACGAGCAGTACTTC. The V and J genes are TRBV4-2 and TRBJ2-7; 10 positions match TRBD2. This CDR3 comprises 16 residues. J lost 0 bases, V lost 4 bases, and 6 bases had no gene match. Germline V gives CDR1 LGHNA, CDR2 YNFKEQ.

The chain combines TRBV7-6 with TRBJ2-3; D uncertain. Germline CDR1 is SGHVS and CDR2 is FNYEAQ. This CDR3 spans 15 amino acids. The V end lost 5 bases, the J end lost 4 bases, and 16 bases lay between the germline ends. Here the CDR3 DNA reads TGTGCCAGCAGCCCACGTACCGGAGCACCAGATACGCAGTATTTT. The encoded protein is CASSPRTGAPDTQYF.

The chain uses TRBV7-8 and TRBJ2-7, with D possibly TRBD1 on 6 matching bases. V gave up 4 bases and J gave up 4 bases, with 14 bases separating them. CDR1 is SGHVS and CDR2 is FQNEAQ in the germline V gene. The CDR3 length is 14 residues. The CDR3 bases are TGTGCCAGCAGCTACACCGGACAGTTGTACGAGCAGTACTTC. Translating it yields CASSYTGQLYEQYF.

This chain links TRBV30 with TRBJ1-1; 8 nucleotides line up with TRBD1. This CDR3 contains 15 residues. Looked up from germline, CDR1 is GTSNPN and CDR2 is SVGIG (reference sequence). The V and J ends lost 3 bases and 1 base, in that order; junction bases with no gene match: 7. The CDR3 reads CAWSDRTGWNTEAFF. The CDR3 region has the DNA TGTGCCTGGAGCGACCGGACAGGGTGGAACACTGAAGCTTTCTTT.

This clone was seen just once. The chain couples TRBV5-1 to TRBJ2-1, with D possibly TRBD2 on 7 matching bases. In germline, CDR1 is SGHRS, CDR2 YFSETQ. The CDR3 contains 17 residues. Trimming shortened V by 4 bases and J by 8 bases, and 25 bases separated the two germline ends. The CDR3 sequence: CASSRGGASGPQYEQFF. Written as DNA, the CDR3 is TGCGCCAGCAGCAGGGGGGGCGCAAGCGGTCCGCAGTATGAGCAGTTCTTC.

The chain carries TRBV28 and TRBJ1-1; 7 positions match TRBD1. Germline CDR1 reads MDHEN; CDR2 reads SYDVKM. The CDR3 contains 13 residues. V was clipped by 6 bases and J by 2 bases; unmatched bases: 3. CDR3 DNA sequence: TGTGCCAGCAGGCGGGACAGCAACACTGAAGCTTTCTTT. Encoded protein: CASRRDSNTEAFF.

The chain recombines TRBV6-6 with TRBJ2-1; D perhaps matches TRBD1 (6 bases). CDR3 size: 15 residues. Germline CDR1 is MNHNY and CDR2 is SVGAGI (reference sequence). The V end lost 0 bases, the J end lost 7 bases, and 13 bases lay between the germline ends. The CDR3 loop reads CASSYSGQWKNEQFF. The CDR3 DNA reads as TGTGCCAGCAGTTACTCTGGACAGTGGAAAAATGAGCAGTTCTTC.

The rearrangement links TRBV15 to TRBJ2-6; 13 bases fit TRBD2. With V trimmed by 3 bases and J by 0 bases, 14 bases remained unmatched. The germline V gene has CDR1 LNHNV and CDR2 YYDKDF (reference sequence). The CDR3 loop spans 22 amino acids. The CDR3 sequence is CATSRTGVGTSGKSSGANVLTF. DNA for the CDR3: TGTGCCACCAGCAGGACAGGGGTAGGGACTAGCGGGAAGAGCTCTGGGGCCAACGTCCTGACTTTC.

The rearrangement links TRBV28 to TRBJ1-1, with a possible D match to TRBD1 (6 bases). Trimming pared 9 bases from V and 4 bases from J, leaving 18 bases between. Germline V gene sequence: CDR1 MDHEN, CDR2 SYDVKM. The CDR3 consists of 14 residues. The CDR3 region is CASLPLDRSTEAFF. DNA for the CDR3: TGTGCCAGTCTACCCTTAGACAGGAGCACTGAAGCTTTCTTT.

V usage is TRBV7-9 and J usage is TRBJ2-7; 9 positions agree with TRBD1. CDR3 length: 15 amino acids. CDR1 is SEHNR, CDR2 FQNEAQ, per germline (reference sequence). V gave up 4 bases and J gave up 1 base; unmatched junction bases: 5. CDR3 residues: CASSSTGGPSYEQYF. The CDR3 DNA sequence: TGTGCCAGCAGCTCGACAGGGGGACCGTCCTACGAGCAGTACTTC.

The chain recombines TRBV2 with TRBJ1-2; D perhaps matches TRBD1 (5 bases). Germline values: CDR1 SNHLY, CDR2 FYNNEI. V was trimmed by 2 bases and J by 2 bases, leaving 9 bases between them. The CDR3 covers 14 residues. The CDR3 nucleotides read TGTGCCAGCAGTGAATTTCCAGGGAACTATGGCTACACCTTC. Translation gives CASSEFPGNYGYTF.